Listed here is a single T cell receptor beta chain. Its antigen is unidentified. V lost 4 bases, J lost 3 bases, and 4 bases stayed unmatched. CDR1 and CDR2 (germline): SGHDT, YYEEEE. The CDR3 covers 15 residues. This sample was taken from a study of OX40 agonist ivuxolimab in advanced cancers. The overall study: Prior therapy, whether anti-PD-1, anti-PD-L1 or anti-CTLA-4, was allowed, and about 40% had some.

General study points: The investigators did not determine what antigen specificity the expanded peripheral T cells had.

Profiled with immunoSEQ multiplex PCR; TCRdb holds only in-frame clones, not every one. The data show over 80,000 clones, roughly nine tenths seen once. Peripheral blood came from all dose cohorts at three timepoints. The receptor's source is an adult with an advanced solid tumor such as melanoma, head and neck, liver or kidney cancer. Sequences were derived from CD4+ or CD8+ T cells sorted from blood, sampled in a trial of the OX40 agonist ivuxolimab. V usage is TRBV5-6 and J usage is TRBJ2-6, with TRBD1 matching over 7 bases. The CDR3 loop is CASSNRGFGANVLTF. The CDR3 region has the DNA TGTGCCAGCAGCAACAGGGGATTTGGGGCCAACGTCCTGACTTTC.